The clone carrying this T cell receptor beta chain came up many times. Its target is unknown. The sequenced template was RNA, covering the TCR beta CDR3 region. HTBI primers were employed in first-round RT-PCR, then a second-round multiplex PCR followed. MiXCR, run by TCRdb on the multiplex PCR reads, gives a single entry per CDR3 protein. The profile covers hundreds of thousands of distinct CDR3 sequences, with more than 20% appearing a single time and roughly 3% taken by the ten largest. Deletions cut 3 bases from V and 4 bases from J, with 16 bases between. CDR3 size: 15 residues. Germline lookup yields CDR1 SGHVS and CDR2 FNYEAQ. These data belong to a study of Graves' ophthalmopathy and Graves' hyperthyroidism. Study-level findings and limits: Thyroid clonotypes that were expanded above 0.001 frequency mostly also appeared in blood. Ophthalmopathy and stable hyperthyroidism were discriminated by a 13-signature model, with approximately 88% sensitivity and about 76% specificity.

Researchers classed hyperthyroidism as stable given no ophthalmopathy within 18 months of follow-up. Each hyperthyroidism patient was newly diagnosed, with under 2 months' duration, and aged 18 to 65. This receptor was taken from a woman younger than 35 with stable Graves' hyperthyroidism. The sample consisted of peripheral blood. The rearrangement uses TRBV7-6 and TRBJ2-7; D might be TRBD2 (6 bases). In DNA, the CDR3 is TGTGCCAGCAGCTTTAACCTGGGGCGGGAATACGAGCAGTACTTC. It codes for CASSFNLGREYEQYF.